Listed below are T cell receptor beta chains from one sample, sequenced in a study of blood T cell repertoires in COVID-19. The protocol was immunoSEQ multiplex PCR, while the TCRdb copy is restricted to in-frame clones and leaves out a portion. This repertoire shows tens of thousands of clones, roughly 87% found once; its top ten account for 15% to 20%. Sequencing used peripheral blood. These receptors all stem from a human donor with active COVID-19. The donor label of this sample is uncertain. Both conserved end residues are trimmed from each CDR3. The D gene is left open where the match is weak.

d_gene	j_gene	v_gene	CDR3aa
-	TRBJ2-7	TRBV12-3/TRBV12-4	ASSMDSSYEQY
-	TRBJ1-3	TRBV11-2	ASSLVGTAGNTIY
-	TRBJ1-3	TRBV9	ASSLRRADTIY
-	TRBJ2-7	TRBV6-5	ASSYTRGSSNYEQY
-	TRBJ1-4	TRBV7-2	ASSSAGGTTNEKLF
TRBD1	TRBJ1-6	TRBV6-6	ASRPGQGPLH
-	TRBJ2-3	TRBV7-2	ASRRGAGITDTQY
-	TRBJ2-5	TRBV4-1	ASSRRDTNTPRETQY
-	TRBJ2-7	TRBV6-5	ASSQQGFYYEQY
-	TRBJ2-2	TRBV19	ATPQAPGLWAGTGELF
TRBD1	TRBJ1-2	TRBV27	ASSRDRAYGYT
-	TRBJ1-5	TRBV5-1	ASRALPNSNQPQH
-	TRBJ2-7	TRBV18	ASSPGPGDYEQY
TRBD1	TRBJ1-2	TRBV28	ASRQDRTYGYT
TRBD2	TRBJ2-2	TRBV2	ASSYTSGGATGELF
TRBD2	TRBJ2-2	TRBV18	ASSPSGLAGGELF
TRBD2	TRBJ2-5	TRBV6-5	ASGTGGLGTQY
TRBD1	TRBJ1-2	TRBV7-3	ASSPTGTGNYGYT
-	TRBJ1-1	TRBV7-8	ASSLVRANTEAF
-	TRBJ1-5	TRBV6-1	ASSDGSEPQH
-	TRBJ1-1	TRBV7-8	ASSLSQGHTEAF
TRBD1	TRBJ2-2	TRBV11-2	ASSASTGGGELF
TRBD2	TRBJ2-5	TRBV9	ASSVGLAGMETQY
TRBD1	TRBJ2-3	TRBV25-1	ASSEVGQGTDTQY
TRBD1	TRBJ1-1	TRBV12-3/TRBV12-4	ASTTGGTEAF
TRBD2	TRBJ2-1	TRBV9	ASSVLLAGGGEQF
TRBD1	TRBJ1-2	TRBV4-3	ASSRLIRGNYGYT
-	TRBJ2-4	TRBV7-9	ASSVGRRGQY